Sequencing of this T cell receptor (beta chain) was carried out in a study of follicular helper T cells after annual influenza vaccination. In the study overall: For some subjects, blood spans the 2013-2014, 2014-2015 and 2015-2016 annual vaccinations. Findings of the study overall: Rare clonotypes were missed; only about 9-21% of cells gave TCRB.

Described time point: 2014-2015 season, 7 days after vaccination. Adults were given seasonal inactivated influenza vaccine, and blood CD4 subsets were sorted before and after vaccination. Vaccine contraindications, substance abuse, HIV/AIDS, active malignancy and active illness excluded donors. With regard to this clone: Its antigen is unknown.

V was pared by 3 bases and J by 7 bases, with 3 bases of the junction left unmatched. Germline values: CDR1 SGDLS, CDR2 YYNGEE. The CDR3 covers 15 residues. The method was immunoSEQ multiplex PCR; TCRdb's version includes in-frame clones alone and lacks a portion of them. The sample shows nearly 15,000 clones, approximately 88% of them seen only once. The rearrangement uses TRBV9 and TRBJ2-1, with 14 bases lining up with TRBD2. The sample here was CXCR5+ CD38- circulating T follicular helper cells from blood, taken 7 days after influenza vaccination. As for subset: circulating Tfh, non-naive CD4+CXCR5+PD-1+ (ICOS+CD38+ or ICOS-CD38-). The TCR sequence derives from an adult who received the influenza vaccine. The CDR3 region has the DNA TGTGCCAGCAGCGGTTGGACTAGCGGGGGGAATGAGCAGTTCTTC. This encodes CASSGWTSGGNEQFF.